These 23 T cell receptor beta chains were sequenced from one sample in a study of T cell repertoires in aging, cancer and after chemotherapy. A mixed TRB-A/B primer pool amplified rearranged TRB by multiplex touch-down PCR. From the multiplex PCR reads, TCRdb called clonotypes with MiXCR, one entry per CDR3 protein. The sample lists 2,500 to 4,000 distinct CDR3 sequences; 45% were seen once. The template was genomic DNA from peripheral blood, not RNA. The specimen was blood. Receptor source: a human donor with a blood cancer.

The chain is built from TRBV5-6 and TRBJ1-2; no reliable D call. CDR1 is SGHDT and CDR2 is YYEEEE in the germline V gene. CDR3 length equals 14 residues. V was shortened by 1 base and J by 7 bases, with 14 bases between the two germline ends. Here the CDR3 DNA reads TGTGCCAGCAGCTTGAGTTCGGGATTTAGTGGCTACACCTTC. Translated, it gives CASSLSSGFSGYTF.

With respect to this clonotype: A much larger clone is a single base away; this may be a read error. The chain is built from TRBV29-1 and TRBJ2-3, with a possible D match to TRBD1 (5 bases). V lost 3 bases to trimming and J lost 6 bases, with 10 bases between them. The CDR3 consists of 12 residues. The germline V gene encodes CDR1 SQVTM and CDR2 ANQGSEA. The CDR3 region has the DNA TGCAGCGTTGACAGGGTAGAGGATACGCAGTATTTT. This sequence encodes CSVDRVEDTQYF.

CDR3 nucleotides: TGTGCCAGCAGCAGAGACAGGGAAGGGCACTACGAGCAGTACTTC. Translating it yields CASSRDREGHYEQYF. The V and J genes are TRBV5-6 and TRBJ2-7, with 7 bases identical to TRBD1. The V and J ends lost 4 bases and 3 bases, in that order; junction bases with no gene match: 10. CDR1 SGHDT and CDR2 YYEEEE come from the germline V gene. The CDR3 spans 15 residues.

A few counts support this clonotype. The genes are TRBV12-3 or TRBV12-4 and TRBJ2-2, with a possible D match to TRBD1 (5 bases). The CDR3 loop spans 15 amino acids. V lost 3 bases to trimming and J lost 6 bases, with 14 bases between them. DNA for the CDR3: TGTGCCAGCAGTTTTTGGCAGGGTAGGGCCGGGGAGCTGTTTTTT. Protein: CASSFWQGRAGELFF.

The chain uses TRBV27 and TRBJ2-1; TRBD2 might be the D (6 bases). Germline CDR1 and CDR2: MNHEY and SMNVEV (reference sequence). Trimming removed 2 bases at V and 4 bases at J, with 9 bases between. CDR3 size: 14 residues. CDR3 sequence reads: CASSLVGRYNEQFF. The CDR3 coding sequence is TGTGCCAGCAGTTTAGTGGGGAGGTACAATGAGCAGTTCTTC.

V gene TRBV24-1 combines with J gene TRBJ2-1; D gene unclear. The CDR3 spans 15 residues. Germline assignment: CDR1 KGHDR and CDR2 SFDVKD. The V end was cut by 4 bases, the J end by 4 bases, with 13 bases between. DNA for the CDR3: TGTGCCACCAGTGACCCTCTACACAGTTACAATGAGCAGTTCTTC. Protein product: CATSDPLHSYNEQFF.

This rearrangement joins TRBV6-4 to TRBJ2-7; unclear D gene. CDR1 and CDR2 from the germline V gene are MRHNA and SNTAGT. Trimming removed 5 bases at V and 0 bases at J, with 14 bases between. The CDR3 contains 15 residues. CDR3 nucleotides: TGTGCCAGCAGTTACGGGCAGATTTCCTCCTACGAGCAGTACTTC. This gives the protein CASSYGQISSYEQYF.

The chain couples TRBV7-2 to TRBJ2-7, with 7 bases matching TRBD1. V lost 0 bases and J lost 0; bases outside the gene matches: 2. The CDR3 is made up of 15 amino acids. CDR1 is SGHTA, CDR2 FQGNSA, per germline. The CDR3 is CASSLAGQVSYEQYF. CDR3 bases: TGTGCCAGCAGCTTAGCTGGACAGGTCTCCTACGAGCAGTACTTC. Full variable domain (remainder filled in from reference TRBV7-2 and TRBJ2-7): GAGVSQSPSNKVTEKGKDVELRCDPISGHTALYWYRQSLGQGLEFLIYFQGNSAPDKSGLPSDRFSAERTGGSVSTLTIQRTQQEDSAVYLCASSLAGQVSYEQYFGPGTRLTVT.

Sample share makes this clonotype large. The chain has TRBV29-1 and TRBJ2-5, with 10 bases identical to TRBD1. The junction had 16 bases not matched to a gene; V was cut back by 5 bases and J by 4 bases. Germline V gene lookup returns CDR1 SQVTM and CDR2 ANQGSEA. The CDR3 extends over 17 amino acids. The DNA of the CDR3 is TGCAGCGTTCATCCTTGGCCGCCGGGACAGGGGCGAGAGACCCAGTACTTC. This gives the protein CSVHPWPPGQGRETQYF.

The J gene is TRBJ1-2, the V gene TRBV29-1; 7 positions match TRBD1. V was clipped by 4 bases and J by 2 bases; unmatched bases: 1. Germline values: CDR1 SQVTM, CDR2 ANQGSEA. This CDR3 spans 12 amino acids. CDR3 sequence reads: CSVGDRNYGYTF. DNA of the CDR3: TGCAGCGTTGGGGACAGAAACTATGGCTACACCTTC.

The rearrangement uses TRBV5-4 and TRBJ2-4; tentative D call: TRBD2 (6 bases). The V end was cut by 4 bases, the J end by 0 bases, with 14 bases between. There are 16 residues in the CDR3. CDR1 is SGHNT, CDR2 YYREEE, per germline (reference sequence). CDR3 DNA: TGTGCCAGCAGCGTCGGGACTCTCCTAGCCAAAAACATTCAGTACTTC. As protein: CASSVGTLLAKNIQYF.

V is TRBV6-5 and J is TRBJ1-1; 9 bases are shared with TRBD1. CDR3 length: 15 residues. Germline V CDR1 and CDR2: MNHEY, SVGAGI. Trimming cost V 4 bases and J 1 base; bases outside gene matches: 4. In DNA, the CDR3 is TGTGCCAGCAGTTTAGACAGGGGGGCGAACACTGAAGCTTTCTTT. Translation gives CASSLDRGANTEAFF.

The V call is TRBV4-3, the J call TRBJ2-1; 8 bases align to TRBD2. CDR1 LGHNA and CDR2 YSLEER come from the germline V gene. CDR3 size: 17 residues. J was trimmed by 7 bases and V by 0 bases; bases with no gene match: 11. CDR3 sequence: CASSQDLAGGHHNEQFF. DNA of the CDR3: TGCGCCAGCAGCCAAGATTTGGCGGGAGGCCATCATAATGAGCAGTTCTTC.

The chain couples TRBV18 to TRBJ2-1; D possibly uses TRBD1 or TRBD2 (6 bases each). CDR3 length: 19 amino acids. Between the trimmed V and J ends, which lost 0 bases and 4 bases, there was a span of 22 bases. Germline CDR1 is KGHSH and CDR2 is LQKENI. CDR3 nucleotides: TGTGCCAGCTCACCACCGAGGCGCGGGGCCGAGGGGGAGTACAATGAGCAGTTCTTC. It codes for CASSPPRRGAEGEYNEQFF.

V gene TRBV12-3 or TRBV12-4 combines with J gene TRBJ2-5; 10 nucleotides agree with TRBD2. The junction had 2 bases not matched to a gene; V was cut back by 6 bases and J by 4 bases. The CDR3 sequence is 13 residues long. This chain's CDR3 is CASRLAGVETQYF. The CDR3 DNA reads TGTGCCAGCAGGCTAGCGGGGGTAGAGACCCAGTACTTC.

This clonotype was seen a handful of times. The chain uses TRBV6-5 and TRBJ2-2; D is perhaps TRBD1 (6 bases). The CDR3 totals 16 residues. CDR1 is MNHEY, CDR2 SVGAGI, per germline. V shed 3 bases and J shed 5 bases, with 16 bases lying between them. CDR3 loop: CASSYPHRVKTGELFF. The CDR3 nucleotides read TGTGCCAGCAGTTATCCCCACAGGGTAAAGACCGGGGAGCTGTTTTTT.

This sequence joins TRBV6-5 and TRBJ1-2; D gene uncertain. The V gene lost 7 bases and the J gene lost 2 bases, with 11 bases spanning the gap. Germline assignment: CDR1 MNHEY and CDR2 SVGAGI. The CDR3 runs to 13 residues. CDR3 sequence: CASIGPDNYGYTF. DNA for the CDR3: TGTGCCAGCATAGGGCCGGACAACTATGGCTACACCTTC.

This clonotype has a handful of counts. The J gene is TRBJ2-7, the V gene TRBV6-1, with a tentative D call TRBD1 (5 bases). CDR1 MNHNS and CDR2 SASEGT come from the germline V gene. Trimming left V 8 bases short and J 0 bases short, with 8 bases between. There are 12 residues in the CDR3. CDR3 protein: CASVDISYEQYF. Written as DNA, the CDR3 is TGTGCCAGCGTGGACATCTCCTACGAGCAGTACTTC.

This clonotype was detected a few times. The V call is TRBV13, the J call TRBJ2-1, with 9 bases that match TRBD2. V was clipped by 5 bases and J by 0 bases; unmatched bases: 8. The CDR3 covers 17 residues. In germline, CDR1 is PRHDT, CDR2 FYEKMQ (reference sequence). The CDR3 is CASSLRTSATSYNEQFF. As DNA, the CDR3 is TGTGCCAGCAGCCTACGGACTAGCGCGACCTCCTACAATGAGCAGTTCTTC.

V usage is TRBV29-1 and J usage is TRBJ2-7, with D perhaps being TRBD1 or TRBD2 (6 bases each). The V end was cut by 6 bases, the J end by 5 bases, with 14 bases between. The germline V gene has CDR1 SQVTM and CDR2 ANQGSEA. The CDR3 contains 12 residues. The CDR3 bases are TGCAGCGTCACGGGGGCATTCCACGAGCAGTACTTC. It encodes CSVTGAFHEQYF.

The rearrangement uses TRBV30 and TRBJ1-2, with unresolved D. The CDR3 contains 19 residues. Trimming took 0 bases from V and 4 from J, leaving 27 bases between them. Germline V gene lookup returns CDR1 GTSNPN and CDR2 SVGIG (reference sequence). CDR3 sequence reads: CAWSVRGDNTRGRRYGYTF. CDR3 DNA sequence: TGTGCCTGGAGTGTACGGGGAGACAATACGAGAGGGCGACGCTATGGCTACACCTTC.

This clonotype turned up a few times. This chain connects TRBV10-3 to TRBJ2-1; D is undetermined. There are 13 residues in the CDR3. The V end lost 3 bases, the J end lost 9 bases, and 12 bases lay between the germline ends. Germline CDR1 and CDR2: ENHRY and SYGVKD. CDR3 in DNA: TGTGCCATCAGTGACGGCGACTTGGGTGAGCAGTTCTTC. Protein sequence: CAISDGDLGEQFF.

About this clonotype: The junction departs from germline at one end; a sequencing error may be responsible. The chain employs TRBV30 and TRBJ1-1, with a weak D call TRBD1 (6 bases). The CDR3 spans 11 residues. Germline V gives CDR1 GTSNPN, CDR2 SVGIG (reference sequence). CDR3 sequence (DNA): TGTGCCTGGGGCTGGGACACTCAAGCTTTCTTT. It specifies CAWGWDTQAFF.